The 17 T cell receptor beta chains below come from one sample, sequenced in a study of control samples from healthy donors and cancer patients. Clones were read by immunoSEQ multiplex PCR, and TCRdb kept only the in-frame ones, dropping some. This repertoire shows 70,000 or so clones, 85% to 95% found once; its top ten account for about 6.2%. Sequencing input: blood. The receptor source for this set is a woman aged 40 to 50 in good health.

The chain joins TRBV5-1 to TRBJ2-5; TRBD1 aligns across 12 bases. Germline V CDR1 and CDR2: SGHRS, YFSETQ. This CDR3 region has 16 residues. The ends lost 4 bases at V and 5 bases at J; junction bases unmatched: 9. The CDR3 loop is CASSTRDRGRRETQYF. In nucleotides, the CDR3 is TGCGCCAGCAGCACCCGGGACAGGGGGCGCCGGGAGACCCAGTACTTC. The full variable domain, with the rest looked up from reference TRBV5-1 and TRBJ2-5, is KAGVTQTPRYLIKTRGQQVTLSCSPISGHRSVSWYQQTPGQGLQFLFEYFSETQRNKGNFPGRFSGRQFSNSRSEMNVSTLELGDSALYLCASSTRDRGRRETQYFGPGTRLLVL.

This sequence joins TRBV6-5 and TRBJ2-2; possibly TRBD2 for D (5 bases). In germline, CDR1 is MNHEY, CDR2 SVGAGI. The CDR3 has 14 residues. The V gene lost 0 bases and the J gene lost 6 bases, with 8 bases spanning the gap. Written as DNA, the CDR3 is TGTGCCAGCAGTTACTCGAGAGGGCCCGGGGAGCTGTTTTTT. This translates into CASSYSRGPGELFF.

The chain links TRBV5-4 to TRBJ2-1, with TRBD2 as a possible D gene (7 bases). V lost 0 bases and J lost 4, with 11 bases in between. Germline V gives CDR1 SGHNT, CDR2 YYREEE (reference sequence). The CDR3 has 15 residues. In DNA form, the CDR3 reads TGTGCCAGCAGCTTGGAGGGGGGGCCTTACAATGAGCAGTTCTTC. Its protein is CASSLEGGPYNEQFF.

This clone was observed once. The chain carries TRBV2 and TRBJ2-5; D remains unclear. This CDR3 region has 15 residues. Germline V gene lookup returns CDR1 SNHLY and CDR2 FYNNEI. Trimming stripped 2 bases from V and 0 bases from J, with 10 bases between. The CDR3 spells CASSEKSAYQETQYF. CDR3 sequence (DNA): TGTGCCAGCAGTGAAAAGTCCGCGTACCAAGAGACCCAGTACTTC.

The chain uses TRBV20-1 and TRBJ1-2, with 8 bases matching TRBD1. Trimming took 3 bases from V and 10 from J; bases not matched to a gene: 4. The CDR3 totals 11 residues. The V gene's germline CDR1 is DFQATT and CDR2 SNEGSKA (reference sequence). CDR3 sequence (DNA): TGCAGTGCTAGTTCACAGGGGGTCTACACCTTC. The encoded protein is CSASSQGVYTF.

In its sample, this clone was seen once. The chain carries TRBV7-3 and TRBJ1-1; D not certain. V shed 5 bases and J shed 1 base, with 8 bases lying between them. From germline, CDR1 is SGHTA and CDR2 FQGTGA. The CDR3 sequence is 13 residues long. DNA for the CDR3: TGTGCCAGCAGCCAAAGCCCGAACACTGAAGCTTTCTTT. This translates into CASSQSPNTEAFF.

The chain carries TRBV19 and TRBJ2-5; the D is unclear. The CDR3 is 16 residues long. V was trimmed by 4 bases and J by 2 bases, leaving 17 bases between them. Germline V gene lookup returns CDR1 LNHDA and CDR2 SQIVND (reference sequence). CDR3 region: CASSTPFRMGQETQYF. The CDR3, as DNA: TGTGCCAGTAGTACACCCTTCCGGATGGGACAAGAGACCCAGTACTTC.

In its sample, this clone was seen once. The chain combines TRBV28 with TRBJ1-6; 12 bases match TRBD1. Germline CDR1 and CDR2: MDHEN and SYDVKM. With V trimmed by 4 bases and J by 9 bases, 4 bases remained unmatched. The CDR3 is made up of 15 amino acids. The DNA of the CDR3 is TGTGCCAGCAGTTCCCCGGGACAGGGGGCTTCACCCCTCCACTTT. Protein: CASSSPGQGASPLHF.

V gene TRBV7-6 combines with J gene TRBJ2-1; the D gene is possibly TRBD2 (6 bases). V was shortened by 4 bases and J by 9 bases, with 10 bases between the two germline ends. The CDR3 runs 12 residues. CDR1 is SGHVS, CDR2 FNYEAQ, per germline. CDR3 in amino acids: CASSSREFEQFF. The CDR3, as DNA: TGTGCCAGCAGCTCACGGGAGTTTGAGCAGTTCTTC.

In nucleotides, the CDR3 is TGTGCCAGCAGTTACGGTCTAGATCGACCCGGAAACACCATATATTTT. Translation: CASSYGLDRPGNTIYF. The chain carries TRBV6-2 or TRBV6-3 and TRBJ1-3; D uncertain. Between the trimmed V and J ends, which lost 2 bases and 4 bases, there was a span of 15 bases. The CDR3 is 16 amino acids. The germline CDR1 and CDR2 sequences are MNHEY and SVGEGT.

The chain is built from TRBV3-1 (or the pseudogene TRBV3-2) and TRBJ2-5, with TRBD1 as a possible D gene (5 bases). The CDR3 is 15 residues long. Trimming left V 1 base short and J 2 bases short, with 11 bases between. Per germline, CDR1 LGHDT and CDR2 YNNKEL (reference sequence). The CDR3 is CASSQGRWTQETQYF. In nucleotides, the CDR3 is TGTGCCAGCAGCCAAGGGCGCTGGACACAAGAGACCCAGTACTTC.

CDR3 residues: CASSEVRDGPYEQYF. The CDR3 region has the DNA TGTGCCAGCAGTGAGGTACGGGACGGACCCTACGAGCAGTACTTC. The V and J genes are TRBV6-1 and TRBJ2-7; D assignment may be TRBD1 or TRBD2 (5 bases each). This CDR3 is 15 amino acids long. Deletions cut 3 bases from V and 2 bases from J, with 14 bases between. The germline CDR1 and CDR2 sequences are MNHNS and SASEGT.

The V gene is TRBV6-5, the J gene TRBJ2-1, with unresolved D. V was shortened by 5 bases and J by 4 bases, with 3 bases between the two germline ends. Germline CDR1 MNHEY, CDR2 SVGAGI. This CDR3 has 11 amino acids. CDR3 nucleotides: TGTGCCAGCAGTAGGTACAATGAGCAGTTCTTC. Its translation: CASSRYNEQFF.

The gene calls are TRBV15 and TRBJ1-5, with a weak D call TRBD1 (5 bases). V was pared by 9 bases and J by 1 base, with 16 bases between. This CDR3 is built from 15 residues. Germline CDR1 reads LNHNV; CDR2 reads YYDKDF (reference sequence). CDR3 sequence: CATRRAGLSNQPQHF. Here the CDR3 DNA reads TGTGCCACTAGGAGGGCAGGGCTAAGCAATCAGCCCCAGCATTTT.

CDR3 DNA sequence: TGTGCCAGCAGCTACGGCGGGAGCACAGATACGCAGTATTTT. Translating gives CASSYGGSTDTQYF. This sequence joins TRBV5-8 and TRBJ2-3, with D perhaps matching TRBD2 (5 bases). CDR3 size: 14 residues. With 3 bases removed from V and 0 bases from J, the gap between germline ends came to 8 bases. The germline V gene encodes CDR1 SGHTS and CDR2 YDEGEE.

This chain joins TRBV11-2 and TRBJ2-7; 7 bases agree with TRBD2. Germline-derived CDR1 and CDR2 are SGHAT and FQNNGV. The CDR3 has 14 amino acids. V shed 1 base and J 2 bases; nucleotides not matched to a gene: 2. The CDR3 protein is CASSLAGGTYEQYF. The CDR3 nucleotides are TGTGCCAGCAGCTTAGCGGGGGGAACCTACGAGCAGTACTTC. The entire variable domain, with the rest obtained from reference TRBV11-2 and TRBJ2-7, is as follows: EAGVAQSPRYKIIEKRQSVAFWCNPISGHATLYWYQQILGQGPKLLIQFQNNGVVDDSQLPKDRFSAERLKGVDSTLKIQPAKLEDSAVYLCASSLAGGTYEQYFGPGTRLTVT.

The chain recombines TRBV24-1 with TRBJ2-2; 8 bases line up with TRBD1. The CDR3 consists of 15 residues. CDR1 and CDR2 (germline): KGHDR, SFDVKD. Trimming at V came to 4 bases and at J to 6 bases, leaving 6 bases not matched to a gene. The CDR3 DNA reads as TGTGCCACCAGTGACCCCGGGACAGGTGCCGGGGAGCTGTTTTTT. Its protein product is CATSDPGTGAGELFF.